This T cell receptor (beta chain) was identified during a study of blood T cell repertoires in COVID-19. Overall study context: The origin of the acute and convalescent COVID-19 samples was the United States, Italy and Spain. The cDNA or gDNA used as material had been derived from T cells, B-cell-depleted T cells, or PBMCs.

Patients in Seattle were enrolled during active infection, then followed longitudinally. Authors' processing steps: Reference gene primer amplification gave nucleated cell count estimates. Using immunoSEQ multiplex PCR, the repertoire was profiled, and TCRdb retains in-frame clones only, with some absent. V and J calls and clone size are those listed in that table; D and trimming were worked out from the DNA. The table shows around 140,000 clones, with roughly 84% occurring only once. Source material: peripheral blood. The receptor's source is a man younger than 40 with COVID-19, enrolled during active disease.

The CDR3 DNA sequence: TGTGCCAGCAGTTACGAGGGGAACACTGAAGCTTTCTTT. Translating gives CASSYEGNTEAFF. The gene calls are TRBV6-2 or TRBV6-3 and TRBJ1-1; D is uncertain. Germline V CDR1 and CDR2: MNHEY, SVGEGT. The germline V and J ends were trimmed by 2 bases and 1 base, with 5 bases remaining between them. The CDR3 length is 13 residues.